This T cell receptor beta chain was captured in a study of T cells in Graves' hyperthyroidism and ophthalmopathy. The junction had 9 bases not matched to a gene; V was cut back by 8 bases and J by 8 bases. The CDR3 spans 13 residues. Germline assignment: CDR1 SGHVS and CDR2 FNYEAQ. Researchers took RNA transcripts and amplified the TCR beta CDR3 regions from them. The TCR CDR3 was amplified in a first-round RT-PCR using the HTBI primer set. One entry per CDR3 protein, called by TCRdb with MiXCR from the multiplex PCR reads. The data show 500,000 to 600,000 distinct CDR3 sequences, under 60% seen once.

This chain uses TRBV7-6 with TRBJ2-1; 7 bases align to TRBD2. The material sequenced was peripheral blood or thyroid tissue (not recorded which). This receptor was taken from a woman aged 18-29 years with Graves' hyperthyroidism. The CDR3, as DNA: TGTGCCAGCTCTGAGGGGAGGGAGGATGAGCAGTTCTTC. This codes for CASSEGREDEQFF.